The present T cell receptor beta chain was sequenced within a study of blood T cell repertoires in COVID-19. Study details: From the United States, Italy and Spain came samples of acute and convalescent COVID-19.

Germline V gene data show CDR1 as SGHVS and CDR2 as FQNEAQ. The CDR3 consists of 13 residues. V lost 9 bases and J 0 bases, leaving 12 bases between the germline ends. The authors' processing: Counts of nucleated cells, estimated from reference gene primer amplification, were obtained. The protocol was immunoSEQ multiplex PCR, while the TCRdb copy is restricted to in-frame clones and leaves out a portion. V and J calls plus clone size are reproduced from that table; the DNA served to infer D and trimming. Of 150,000 or so clones listed, 65% to 85% are singletons. The study drew participants aged about 18 to 89 years from approximately 25 US areas. Participants' reported clinical history set cohort assignment.

What was sequenced was PBMCs or T cells enriched from blood (not recorded which). This clonotype originated in a man aged 65-85 years who had been exposed to COVID-19. The chain is built from TRBV7-8 and TRBJ2-7; weak D call: TRBD2 (5 bases). CDR3 nucleotides: TGTGCCAGTGGGAGCCTATTCTCCTACGAGCAGTACTTC. It yields the protein CASGSLFSYEQYF.